This T cell receptor beta chain was documented in a study of blood T cell repertoires in COVID-19 (dated by TCRdb to the early 2020s). Concerning the study at large: Samples from collaborators originated in the United States, Italy and Spain and spanned both the acute and convalescent phases of COVID-19. The material from the prospective study consisted of cDNA or gDNA derived from T cells, B-cell-depleted T cells, or PBMCs. The dataset comprised deeply sampled blood TCRbeta repertoires from subjects exposed to, actively infected with, or recovered from COVID-19. The repertoires were released in a freely available public database meant as a resource for research on the immune response to SARS-CoV-2. The samples were drawn from the first 160 participants of the ongoing ImmuneRACE study and from 1,200 or so subjects provided by 6 global collaborators. Sample metadata almost always included a de-identified subject ID, COVID-19 status, age in years and sex. HLA class I and class II types, where available, came from metadata supplied by the sample provider rather than from assay-based typing. Summary of the overall study and its limitations: How much clinical and demographic metadata was included differed by source and by participant, and the metadata was provided uncurated.

TCRbeta CDR3 regions were amplified from genomic DNA using the immunoSEQ Assay, a bias-controlled multiplex PCR. The source study handled its data this way. Within the assay, amplification of reference gene primers was used to estimate how many nucleated cells each sample contained. To quantify the absolute abundance of each unique TCRbeta CDR3 rearrangement, sequence reads were collapsed and filtered. For each sample, productive Simpson clonality was calculated by taking the square root of Simpson's diversity index across productive rearrangements. What TCRdb holds here is the immuneACCESS table cut down to in-frame rearrangements. Part of the clones is not present; checked against another copy, under half of the missing clones reflect an unresolved V gene, and the others are unexplained. Clonal size and the V and J genes are those of that table, whereas D and trimming came from the DNA. For this sample there are about 94,000 clones; about 80% appear just once. The top ten clonotypes cover 15% to 20% of the sample.

Comments on this clone: Its target antigen remains unknown. Qualities for individual bases were not recorded, and no much larger clone is one base off.

Collaborating institutions collected whole blood in K2EDTA tubes following their own protocols. For TCRbeta analysis, collaborator samples were shipped as frozen whole blood, as isolated PBMCs, or as DNA extracted from either sample type. Trimming removed 3 bases from V and 2 bases from J; the gene matches leave 11 bases unexplained. The CDR3 sequence holds 17 residues, the cysteine and phenylalanine included. Left in the record is the CDR3 DNA by itself, 51 bases read in frame from the first base. From a lookup of the germline V gene (reference sequence), CDR1 and CDR2 are DFQATT and SNEGSKA. Sample: peripheral blood. Recombination linked TRBV20-1 to TRBJ2-7; 12 of the junction bases match TRBD2. The source is a human donor in a cohort sampled during active COVID-19. The DNA is TGCAGTGCTAGTGATCCTAGCGGGAGGGCCGGGACCTACGAGCAGTACTTC. This gives the protein CSASDPSGRAGTYEQYF.